A single sample gave rise to the 21 T cell receptor beta chains below, sequenced in a study of T cell repertoires in cytomegalovirus infection. One entry per CDR3 protein, called by TCRdb with MiXCR from the reads. The sample has hundreds of thousands of distinct CDR3 sequences, 24% seen once. The specimen was CD8+ T cells from PBMCs. The receptors shown here come from a human donor in good health (CMV status not recorded). Some clones in this sample may be carry-over from other donors' samples.

CDR3 coding DNA: TGTGCCAGCAGTGATGGGACAAGGCTATCCTACGAGCAGTACGTC. Translating gives CASSDGTRLSYEQYV. The V gene is TRBV28, the J gene TRBJ2-7; D may be TRBD1 (6 bases). The CDR3 has 15 amino acids. Looked up from germline, CDR1 is MDHEN and CDR2 is SYDVKM. V dropped 5 bases and J dropped 1 base, with 15 bases sitting between them.

This rearrangement joins TRBV7-3 to TRBJ2-3; the match to TRBD2 covers 10 bases. The CDR3 is 17 amino acids. From germline, CDR1 is SGHTA and CDR2 FQGTGA. V lost 5 bases to trimming and J lost 2 bases; unmatched junction nucleotides: 10. CDR3 nucleotide sequence: TGTGCCAGCAGCCCCCCCGCCAGCGGGGGGGCCACAGATACGCAGTATTTT. This translates into CASSPPASGGATDTQYF.

This clonotype was observed a handful of times. The CDR3 protein is CSAIPDRVKKYEQYV. CDR3 sequence (DNA): TGCAGTGCGATCCCGGACAGGGTAAAAAAGTACGAGCAGTACGTC. J is TRBJ2-7 and V is TRBV20-1, with 8 bases aligning to TRBD1. There are 15 residues in the CDR3. J was trimmed by 4 bases and V by 6 bases; bases with no gene match: 14. Germline values: CDR1 DFQATT, CDR2 SNEGSKA (reference sequence).

This clonotype was seen ten or more times. The chain joins TRBV6-6 to TRBJ2-5; TRBD1 matches 8 bases. Germline V lookup: CDR1 MNHNY, CDR2 SVGAGI (reference sequence). The trim removed 6 bases at V and 5 bases at J, leaving 11 bases unmatched. CDR3 size: 15 residues. CDR3 DNA: TGTGCCAGCAGGGCAGGACAGGGAATCTCGGAGACCCAGTACTTC. Translated: CASRAGQGISETQYF.

The table lists this clonotype with a few counts. The chain uses TRBV20-1 and TRBJ2-7; no firm D call. CDR3 length: 13 amino acids. CDR1 DFQATT and CDR2 SNEGSKA come from the germline V gene (reference sequence). V gave up 0 bases and J gave up 7 bases, with 13 bases separating them. The CDR3 is CSAREPQALEQYV. The CDR3 nucleotides read TGCAGTGCTAGAGAACCTCAGGCTTTAGAGCAGTACGTC.

J is TRBJ1-5 and V is TRBV19; 9 nucleotides align to TRBD1. Trimming took 6 bases from V and 3 from J; bases not matched to a gene: 6. This CDR3 is built from 15 residues. Per the germline V gene, CDR1 is LNHDA and CDR2 is SQIVND (reference sequence). The CDR3 loop is CASSHDRGINQPQHF. CDR3 DNA sequence: TGTGCCAGTAGCCATGACAGGGGGATCAATCAGCCCCAGCATTTT.

The chain combines TRBV11-2 with TRBJ1-3, with D possibly TRBD1 on 5 matching bases. V lost 3 bases, J lost 0 bases, and 9 bases lay in between. The CDR3 contains 15 residues. Germline CDR1 and CDR2: SGHAT and FQNNGV. This CDR3 reads CASSFRDLSGNTIYF. The DNA for the CDR3 is TGTGCCAGCAGCTTCAGGGACCTCTCTGGAAACACCATATATTTT.

This clonotype was observed at least ten times. CDR3 in DNA: TGTGCCAGCAGTTACTTGGGGGCCCTATCCTACAATGAGCAGTTCTTC. This gives the protein CASSYLGALSYNEQFF. The chain joins TRBV6-2 or TRBV6-3 to TRBJ2-1; weak D call: TRBD1 (6 bases). The CDR3 is 16 residues long. Deletions cut 1 base from V and 1 base from J, with 11 bases between. Germline V gene data show CDR1 as MNHEY and CDR2 as SVGEGT.

At least ten counts were recorded for this clonotype. The V and J genes are TRBV7-4 and TRBJ2-1, with a possible D match to TRBD1 (6 bases). The V end lost 0 bases, the J end lost 7 bases, and 13 bases lay between the germline ends. Germline V CDR1 and CDR2: SGHVT, SQSDAQ. The CDR3 is made up of 15 amino acids. This CDR3 reads CASSLAGYDRNEQFF. CDR3 nucleotide sequence: TGTGCCAGCAGCTTAGCTGGATATGACAGGAATGAGCAGTTCTTC.

The chain is built from TRBV6-2 or TRBV6-3 and TRBJ2-7; the match to TRBD2 covers 10 bases. The CDR3 totals 16 residues. Per germline, CDR1 MNHEY and CDR2 SVGEGT. V shed 0 bases, J shed 0 bases, and the junction held 2 bases outside the gene matches. This chain's CDR3 is CASSYSSGGSSYEQYV. In DNA form, the CDR3 reads TGTGCCAGCAGTTACTCTAGCGGGGGGTCCTCCTACGAGCAGTACGTC.

This clonotype occurred many times. One end of the junction is discordant with germline, which a read error may explain. The V and J genes are TRBV7-7 and TRBJ2-1; weak D call: TRBD2 (5 bases). In germline, CDR1 is SSHAT, CDR2 FNYEAQ (reference sequence). The CDR3 is made up of 15 amino acids. Written as DNA, the CDR3 is TGTGCTAGCAGCTTATACCCGGGAACCTACAATGAGCAGTTCTTC. Translating it yields CASSLYPGTYNEQFF.

This chain's CDR3 is CASSLTSTGENYGYTF. The CDR3 nucleotides are TGCGCCAGCAGCTTGACCTCGACAGGAGAGAACTATGGCTACACCTTC. The chain recombines TRBV5-1 with TRBJ1-2, with a weak D call TRBD1 (6 bases). V dropped 1 base and J dropped 2 bases, with 15 bases sitting between them. The CDR3 loop spans 16 amino acids. Germline V CDR1 and CDR2: SGHRS, YFSETQ.

Ten or more counts support this clonotype. This chain joins TRBV11-1 and TRBJ2-3; D is uncertain. The CDR3 sequence is 15 residues long. CDR1 SGHAT and CDR2 FQDESV come from the germline V gene (reference sequence). Trimming stripped 1 base from V and 6 bases from J, with 14 bases between. The CDR3 spells CASSLERDPSDTQYF. CDR3 nucleotides: TGTGCCAGCAGCTTAGAGAGAGACCCGAGCGATACGCAGTATTTT.

There are many counts of this clonotype. The J gene is TRBJ2-1, the V gene TRBV7-2; possibly TRBD2 for D (5 bases). Between the trimmed V and J ends, which lost 5 bases and 4 bases, there was a span of 9 bases. The CDR3 is 13 amino acids. The germline V gene has CDR1 SGHTA and CDR2 FQGNSA. The CDR3 sequence: CASSRGGYNEQFF. The CDR3 DNA follows: TGTGCCAGCAGCAGAGGCGGGTACAATGAGCAGTTCTTC.

This clonotype was observed a handful of times. J is TRBJ2-1 and V is TRBV11-1, with unresolved D. The germline V gene has CDR1 SGHAT and CDR2 FQDESV (reference sequence). Trimming took off 6 bases at V and 8 bases at J, with 26 bases between the two ends. The length of the CDR3 is 17 residues. CDR3 sequence reads: CASSPHPGKPTWDEQFF. The CDR3 DNA reads TGTGCCAGCAGTCCTCACCCAGGCAAGCCCACATGGGATGAGCAGTTCTTC. The full variable domain, in which reference TRBV11-1 and TRBJ2-1 provide the parts outside the CDR3, is EAEVAQSPRYKITEKSQAVAFWCDPISGHATLYWYRQILGQGPELLVQFQDESVVDDSQLPKDRFSAERLKGVDSTLKIQPAELGDSAMYLCASSPHPGKPTWDEQFFGPGTRLTVL.

This clonotype was observed a few times. This rearrangement joins TRBV11-3 to TRBJ1-1; D gene unclear. V was pared by 5 bases and J by 1 base, with 8 bases between. The length of the CDR3 is 13 residues. CDR1 SGHNT and CDR2 YENEEA come from the germline V gene. CDR3 nucleotide sequence: TGTGCCAGCAGCCGCAACAGGAACACTGAAGCTTTCTTT. Its protein is CASSRNRNTEAFF. The whole variable domain, remainder taken from reference TRBV11-3 and TRBJ1-1, is EAGVVQSPRYKIIEKKQPVAFWCNPISGHNTLYWYLQNLGQGPELLIRYENEEAVDDSQLPKDRFSAERLKGVDSTLKIQPAELGDSAVYLCASSRNRNTEAFFGQGTRLTVV.

This clonotype has a handful of counts. The chain combines TRBV20-1 with TRBJ1-1; no firm D call. Germline V gene sequence: CDR1 DFQATT, CDR2 SNEGSKA (reference sequence). This CDR3 contains 14 residues. Trimming took off 2 bases at V and 0 bases at J, with 10 bases between the two ends. This chain's CDR3 is CSARPIDVNTEAFF. As DNA, the CDR3 is TGCAGTGCTAGACCCATCGACGTGAACACTGAAGCTTTCTTT.

In this sample, this clonotype turned up many times. The chain carries TRBV7-8 and TRBJ2-3; 11 bases align to TRBD1. V gave up 3 bases and J gave up 8 bases; unmatched junction bases: 10. This CDR3 has 16 amino acids. In germline, CDR1 is SGHVS, CDR2 FQNEAQ. The CDR3 loop is CASSFRDRGTVGTQYF. In DNA, the CDR3 is TGTGCCAGCAGCTTCCGGGACAGGGGGACAGTTGGTACGCAGTATTTT. The whole variable domain, filled in from reference TRBV7-8 and TRBJ2-3, reads GAGVSQSPRYKVAKRGQDVALRCDPISGHVSLFWYQQALGQGPEFLTYFQNEAQLDKSGLPSDRFFAERPEGSVSTLKIQRTQQEDSAVYLCASSFRDRGTVGTQYFGPGTRLTVL.

This clonotype was seen a handful of times. The chain is built from TRBV6-2 or TRBV6-3 and TRBJ2-5; a weak D match, TRBD2 (5 bases). V lost 2 bases to trimming and J lost 1 base, with 8 bases between them. Germline V gene data show CDR1 as MNHEY and CDR2 as SVGEGT. The CDR3 has 14 residues. The CDR3 is CASSYKEGQETQYF. CDR3 nucleotide sequence: TGTGCCAGCAGTTACAAAGAGGGCCAAGAGACCCAGTACTTC.

This clonotype came up many times. J is TRBJ2-1 and V is TRBV7-8, with TRBD2 matching 11 bases. J was trimmed by 4 bases and V by 0 bases; bases with no gene match: 2. Germline CDR1 and CDR2: SGHVS and FQNEAQ. CDR3 length equals 16 residues. This chain's CDR3 is CASSLAGLAVYNEQFF. In DNA, the CDR3 is TGTGCCAGCAGCTTAGCGGGACTAGCGGTTTACAATGAGCAGTTCTTC.

Notes on this clonotype: Since a much larger clone is just one base distant, this may be a read error. The genes are TRBV7-6 and TRBJ2-1; tentative D call: TRBD2 (5 bases). The CDR3 runs to 16 residues. Germline V gene sequence: CDR1 SGHVS, CDR2 FNYEAQ. Here the CDR3 reads CVSSFPPGSSYNEQFF. In DNA, the CDR3 is TGTGTCAGCAGCTTTCCCCCGGGGAGCTCCTACAATGAGCAGTTCTTC.